Reported below is one T cell receptor (beta chain). The sample comes from a study of blood T cells in healthy people across ages. A second PCR, run for about 7 to 12 cycles, used a sample-barcoded 5' primer plus a J-beta primer mix. A 12-random-nucleotide template-switch adaptor tagged each cDNA molecule. TCRdb reanalysed the 5' RACE reads using MiXCR and keeps one entry per CDR3 protein. The data hold around 1.5 million distinct CDR3 sequences, with almost 60% observed a single time. The CDR3 consists of 14 residues. Germline CDR1 and CDR2: SGHRS and YFSETQ. V gave up 4 bases and J gave up 2 bases, with 12 bases separating them.

The rearrangement links TRBV5-1 to TRBJ1-2, with D hard to call. This clonotype was sampled from a man in his late teens or twenties in good health. Input material: blood. The CDR3 here is CASSIQHSNYGYTF. Written as DNA, the CDR3 is TGCGCCAGCAGCATACAACACTCAAACTATGGCTACACCTTC.